The 16 T cell receptor beta chains reported below all come from one sample, sequenced in a study of cytomegalovirus exposure and HLA in healthy donors. With 60 Vbeta and 13 Jbeta primers, the PCR was carried out. Produced via immunoSEQ multiplex PCR; TCRdb's table is partial and in-frame only. Here the sample spans over 100,000 clones, 60% to 85% being singletons. Sequences were obtained from PBMCs. These receptors originate from a woman younger than 45 in good health and CMV-seropositive.

The V gene is TRBV4-3, the J gene TRBJ2-7; possible D gene TRBD2, 7 bases. V dropped 0 bases and J dropped 9 bases, with 12 bases sitting between them. The CDR3 has 13 residues. Germline lookup yields CDR1 LGHNA and CDR2 YSLEER. As DNA, the CDR3 is TGCGCCAGCAGCCAAGATCGGGGGGCAGGGCAGTACTTC. Residues: CASSQDRGAGQYF.

This chain uses TRBV5-4 with TRBJ2-7; TRBD1 aligns across 7 bases. V was clipped by 0 bases and J by 2 bases; unmatched bases: 11. CDR1 and CDR2 from the germline V gene are SGHNT and YYREEE (reference sequence). This CDR3 spans 17 amino acids. The chain's CDR3 is CASSLALGQAGTYEQYF. CDR3 coding DNA: TGTGCCAGCAGCTTGGCCTTAGGACAGGCAGGAACCTACGAGCAGTACTTC. Drawing the rest from reference TRBV5-4 and TRBJ2-7, the complete variable domain is ETGVTQSPTHLIKTRGQQVTLRCSSQSGHNTVSWYQQALGQGPQFIFQYYREEENGRGNFPPRFSGLQFPNYSSELNVNALELDDSALYLCASSLALGQAGTYEQYFGPGTRLTVT.

V gene TRBV28 combines with J gene TRBJ1-4, with 7 bases fitting TRBD1. CDR1 is MDHEN, CDR2 SYDVKM, per germline. The CDR3 contains 15 residues. The V segment lost 6 bases and the J segment 3 bases; nucleotides outside the gene matches: 7. The CDR3 loop is CASSPRDRSNEKLFF. CDR3 DNA sequence: TGTGCCAGCAGCCCCCGGGACAGATCTAATGAAAAACTGTTTTTT.

The V and J genes are TRBV28 and TRBJ2-7; D ambiguous. Trimming removed 2 bases at V and 4 bases at J, with 9 bases between. Germline CDR1 is MDHEN and CDR2 is SYDVKM. The CDR3 covers 13 residues. CDR3 residues: CASSLLAGYEQYF. CDR3 coding DNA: TGTGCCAGCAGTTTACTCGCCGGGTACGAGCAGTACTTC.

The chain's CDR3 is CATSSSGGATDTQYF. The CDR3 DNA reads TGTGCCACCAGCAGTAGCGGGGGGGCTACAGATACGCAGTATTTT. V gene TRBV15 combines with J gene TRBJ2-3; 11 bases agree with TRBD2. Germline V gene data show CDR1 as LNHNV and CDR2 as YYDKDF (reference sequence). The V segment lost 3 bases and the J segment 3 bases; nucleotides outside the gene matches: 2. This CDR3 region has 15 residues. Using reference TRBV15 and TRBJ2-3 for the parts outside the CDR3, the full variable domain is DAMVIQNPRYQVTQFGKPVTLSCSQTLNHNVMYWYQQKSSQAPKLLFHYYDKDFNNEADTPDNFQSRRPNTSFCFLDIRSPGLGDTAMYLCATSSSGGATDTQYFGPGTRLTVL.

V usage is TRBV27 and J usage is TRBJ1-1; TRBD1 matches at 10 bases. Looked up from germline, CDR1 is MNHEY and CDR2 is SMNVEV (reference sequence). J gave up 0 bases and V 5 bases, and 9 bases lay outside the gene matches. This CDR3 is built from 17 residues. The CDR3 DNA follows: TGTGCCAGCAGTCACCGGACAGGGGGGTTAATGAACACTGAAGCTTTCTTT. Its protein product is CASSHRTGGLMNTEAFF.

The chain joins TRBV19 to TRBJ1-4; no clear D. The CDR3 is 12 residues long. Germline assignment: CDR1 LNHDA and CDR2 SQIVND (reference sequence). The V and J ends lost 1 base and 8 bases respectively, with 5 bases between them. This CDR3 reads CASSIAREKLFF. The CDR3 nucleotides are TGTGCCAGTAGTATAGCACGGGAAAAACTGTTTTTT. The full variable domain, its missing parts supplied by reference TRBV19 and TRBJ1-4, is DGGITQSPKYLFRKEGQNVTLSCEQNLNHDAMYWYRQDPGQGLRLIYYSQIVNDFQKGDIAEGYSVSREKKESFPLTVTSAQKNPTAFYLCASSIAREKLFFGSGTQLSVL.

The CDR3 DNA reads as TGTGCCAGCAAAGGGTGGAGTAGCGGGGGCCTCTCCTACAATGAGCAGTTCTTC. It encodes CASKGWSSGGLSYNEQFF. The chain links TRBV7-9 to TRBJ2-1; the match to TRBD2 covers 9 bases. With V trimmed by 7 bases and J by 0 bases, 13 bases remained unmatched. From germline, CDR1 is SEHNR and CDR2 FQNEAQ (reference sequence). The CDR3 extends over 18 amino acids.

CDR3 residues: CASSLVGRQEQYF. The CDR3 nucleotides are TGTGCCAGCAGCTTAGTGGGCAGACAAGAGCAGTACTTC. V is TRBV7-2 and J is TRBJ2-7; no reliable D call. The CDR3 spans 13 residues. The germline V gene encodes CDR1 SGHTA and CDR2 FQGNSA. Between the trimmed V and J ends, which lost 1 base and 7 bases, there was a span of 11 bases.

The chain employs TRBV14 and TRBJ2-7; D is perhaps TRBD1 (5 bases). Germline CDR1 is SGHDN and CDR2 is FVKESK. The CDR3 totals 16 residues. The V gene lost 4 bases and the J gene lost 2 bases, with 18 bases spanning the gap. The CDR3 here is CASSPAAKTGTYEQYF. In DNA, the CDR3 is TGTGCCAGCAGCCCGGCCGCTAAAACAGGTACCTACGAGCAGTACTTC.

The chain has TRBV7-2 and TRBJ2-1; the D gene is possibly TRBD1 (5 bases). The ends were cut back, 5 bases at V and 8 bases at J, with 13 bases in the middle. CDR1 SGHTA and CDR2 FQGNSA come from the germline V gene. This CDR3 has 13 residues. The CDR3 DNA reads TGTGCCAGCAGCCCCAAGGGGTCCGATGAGCAGTTCTTC. Protein sequence: CASSPKGSDEQFF.

CDR3 loop: CASSHTSGGAELGTDTQYF. As DNA, the CDR3 is TGCGCCAGCAGCCACACTAGCGGGGGGGCCGAGTTGGGCACAGATACGCAGTATTTT. The V and J genes are TRBV4-3 and TRBJ2-3; TRBD2 matches 13 bases. The ends lost 3 bases at V and 1 base at J; junction bases unmatched: 10. Germline V gene lookup returns CDR1 LGHNA and CDR2 YSLEER. This CDR3 is built from 19 residues.

The chain links TRBV28 to TRBJ2-2, with TRBD2 identical over 10 bases. Germline values: CDR1 MDHEN, CDR2 SYDVKM. The ends lost 4 bases at V and 7 bases at J; junction bases unmatched: 18. The CDR3 has 19 residues. The CDR3 coding sequence is TGTGCCAGCAGTTCTATAGGAAGCGGGGGGGCCAAGGAGGACGGGGAGCTGTTTTTT. Translating gives CASSSIGSGGAKEDGELFF.

J is TRBJ1-2 and V is TRBV15; 11 positions agree with TRBD1. The CDR3 is made up of 18 amino acids. V trimming: 5 bases; J trimming: 3 bases; junction bases outside the gene matches: 14. CDR1 LNHNV and CDR2 YYDKDF come from the germline V gene (reference sequence). The CDR3 loop is CATSPLPGTGGLDYGYTF. The CDR3 DNA reads TGTGCCACCAGCCCACTGCCCGGGACAGGGGGGCTAGACTATGGCTACACCTTC.

This clone has a single count. This chain's CDR3 is CASSPLGLAGEETQYF. For the CDR3, the DNA is TGTGCCAGCTCACCACTCGGACTAGCGGGGGAAGAGACCCAGTACTTC. V gene TRBV18 combines with J gene TRBJ2-5; 13 bases fit TRBD2. This CDR3 region has 16 residues. V was pared by 1 base and J by 3 bases, with 2 bases of the junction left unmatched. The germline gives CDR1 KGHSH, CDR2 LQKENI.

The gene calls are TRBV10-3 and TRBJ1-1; 10 bases align to TRBD1. The CDR3 covers 14 residues. From germline, CDR1 is ENHRY and CDR2 SYGVKD. The V and J ends lost 8 bases and 4 bases, in that order; junction bases with no gene match: 7. CDR3 nucleotides: TGTGCCATCGGACGGGACAGGGGAGTCACTGAAGCTTTCTTT. Translation gives CAIGRDRGVTEAFF.